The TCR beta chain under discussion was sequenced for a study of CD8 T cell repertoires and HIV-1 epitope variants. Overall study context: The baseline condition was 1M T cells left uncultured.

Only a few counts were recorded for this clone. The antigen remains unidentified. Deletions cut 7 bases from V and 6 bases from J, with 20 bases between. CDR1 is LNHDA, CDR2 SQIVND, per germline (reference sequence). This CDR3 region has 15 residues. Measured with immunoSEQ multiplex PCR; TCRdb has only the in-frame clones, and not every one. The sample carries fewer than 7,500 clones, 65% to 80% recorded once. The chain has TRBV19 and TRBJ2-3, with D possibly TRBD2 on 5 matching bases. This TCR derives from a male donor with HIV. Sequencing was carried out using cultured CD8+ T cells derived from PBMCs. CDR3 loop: CASTFGTGSSDTQYF. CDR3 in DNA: TGTGCCAGTACTTTCGGAACGGGGTCTTCTGATACGCAGTATTTT.